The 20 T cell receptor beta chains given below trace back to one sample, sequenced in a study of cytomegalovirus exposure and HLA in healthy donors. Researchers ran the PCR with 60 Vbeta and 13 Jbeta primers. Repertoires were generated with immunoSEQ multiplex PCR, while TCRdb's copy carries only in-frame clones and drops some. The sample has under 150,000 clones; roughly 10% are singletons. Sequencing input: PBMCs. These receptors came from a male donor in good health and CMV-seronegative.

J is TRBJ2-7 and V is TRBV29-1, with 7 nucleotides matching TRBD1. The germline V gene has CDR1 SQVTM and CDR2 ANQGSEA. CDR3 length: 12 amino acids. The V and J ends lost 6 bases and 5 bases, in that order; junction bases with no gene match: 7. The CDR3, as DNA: TGCAGCGTCCTAACAGGGGTGGACGAGCAGTACTTC. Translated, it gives CSVLTGVDEQYF.

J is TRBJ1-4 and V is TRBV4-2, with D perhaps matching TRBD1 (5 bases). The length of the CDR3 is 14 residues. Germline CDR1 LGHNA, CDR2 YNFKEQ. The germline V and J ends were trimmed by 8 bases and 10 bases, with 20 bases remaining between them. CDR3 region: CASHDREGQGKLFF. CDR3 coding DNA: TGTGCCAGCCACGATCGGGAGGGTCAGGGAAAACTGTTTTTT.

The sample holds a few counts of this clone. CDR3 loop: CSVDGGGGHNEQFF. The CDR3 DNA is TGCAGCGTTGATGGCGGGGGCGGTCACAATGAGCAGTTCTTC. The rearrangement joins TRBV29-1 to TRBJ2-1; D possibly corresponds to TRBD2 (7 bases). The V gene lost 3 bases and the J gene lost 5 bases, with 14 bases spanning the gap. Germline CDR1 is SQVTM and CDR2 is ANQGSEA. The CDR3 loop spans 14 amino acids.

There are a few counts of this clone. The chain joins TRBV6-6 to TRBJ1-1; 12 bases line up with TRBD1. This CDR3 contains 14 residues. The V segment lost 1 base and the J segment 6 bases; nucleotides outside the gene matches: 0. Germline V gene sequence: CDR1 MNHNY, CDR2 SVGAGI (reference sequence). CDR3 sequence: CASSYWDRGPEAFF. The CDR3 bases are TGTGCCAGCAGTTACTGGGACAGGGGGCCTGAAGCTTTCTTT.

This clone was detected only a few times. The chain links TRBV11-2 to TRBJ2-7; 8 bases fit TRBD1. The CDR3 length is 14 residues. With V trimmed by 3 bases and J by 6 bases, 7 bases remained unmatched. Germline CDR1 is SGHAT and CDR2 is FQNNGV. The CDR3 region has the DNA TGTGCCAGCAGCTTCGACAGGGGTGTGGGCGAGCAGTACTTC. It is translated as CASSFDRGVGEQYF.

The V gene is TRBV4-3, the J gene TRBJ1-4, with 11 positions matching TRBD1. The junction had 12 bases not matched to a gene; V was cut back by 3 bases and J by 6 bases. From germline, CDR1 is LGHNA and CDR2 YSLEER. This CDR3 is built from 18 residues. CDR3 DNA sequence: TGCGCCAGCAGCCAGCGGGACAGGGGGATCGTTAAGGATGAAAAACTGTTTTTT. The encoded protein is CASSQRDRGIVKDEKLFF.

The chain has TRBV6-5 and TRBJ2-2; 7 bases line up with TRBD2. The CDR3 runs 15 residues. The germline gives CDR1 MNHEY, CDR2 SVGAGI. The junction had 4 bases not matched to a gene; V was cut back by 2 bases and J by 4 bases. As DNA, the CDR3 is TGTGCCAGCAGTTACGGGGGGGGAGTCACCGGGGAGCTGTTTTTT. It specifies CASSYGGGVTGELFF.

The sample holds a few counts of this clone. The CDR3 DNA reads TGTGCCAGCAGCAAGTCAAGGACAGGGGTCAATGAGCAGTTCTTC. Protein product: CASSKSRTGVNEQFF. The chain has TRBV21-1 and TRBJ2-1; TRBD1, the table's D call, lacks a check against the DNA. TRBV21-1 represents a pseudogene. The length of the CDR3 is 15 residues.

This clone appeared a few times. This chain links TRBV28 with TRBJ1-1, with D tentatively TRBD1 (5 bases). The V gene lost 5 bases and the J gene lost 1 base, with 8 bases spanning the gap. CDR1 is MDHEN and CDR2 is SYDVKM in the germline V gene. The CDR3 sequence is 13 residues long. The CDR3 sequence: CASSQTGNTEAFF. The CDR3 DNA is TGTGCCAGCAGTCAAACAGGGAACACTGAAGCTTTCTTT.

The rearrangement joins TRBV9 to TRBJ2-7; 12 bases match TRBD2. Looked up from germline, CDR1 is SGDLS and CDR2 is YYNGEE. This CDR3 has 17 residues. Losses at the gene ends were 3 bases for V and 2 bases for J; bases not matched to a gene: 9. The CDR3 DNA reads TGTGCCAGCAGCGCCCGGTCTAGCGGGGGGGCCACCTACGAGCAGTACTTC. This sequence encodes CASSARSSGGATYEQYF. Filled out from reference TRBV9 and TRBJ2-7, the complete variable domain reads DSGVTQTPKHLITATGQRVTLRCSPRSGDLSVYWYQQSLDQGLQFLIQYYNGEERAKGNILERFSAQQFPDLHSELNLSSLELGDSALYFCASSARSSGGATYEQYFGPGTRLTVT.

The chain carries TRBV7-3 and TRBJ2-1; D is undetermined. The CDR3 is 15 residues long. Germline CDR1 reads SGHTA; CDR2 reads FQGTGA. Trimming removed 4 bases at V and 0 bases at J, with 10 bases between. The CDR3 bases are TGTGCCAGCAGCTCTGACTCGGACTCCTACAATGAGCAGTTCTTC. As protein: CASSSDSDSYNEQFF.

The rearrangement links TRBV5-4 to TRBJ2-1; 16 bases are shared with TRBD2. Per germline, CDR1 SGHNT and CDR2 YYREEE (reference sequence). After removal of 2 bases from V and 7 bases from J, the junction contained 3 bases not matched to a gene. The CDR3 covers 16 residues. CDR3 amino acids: CASSFPGLAGGNEQFF. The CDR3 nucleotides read TGTGCCAGCAGCTTCCCGGGACTAGCGGGAGGGAATGAGCAGTTCTTC.

The CDR3 region is CASSQVKPRALNTEAFF. The CDR3 nucleotides are TGCGCCAGCAGCCAAGTCAAACCCAGGGCCCTGAACACTGAAGCTTTCTTT. The rearrangement links TRBV4-1 to TRBJ1-1, with D tentatively TRBD1 (5 bases). Germline values: CDR1 MGHRA, CDR2 YSYEKL. The ends were cut back, 1 base at V and 0 bases at J, with 15 bases in the middle. CDR3 size: 17 residues.

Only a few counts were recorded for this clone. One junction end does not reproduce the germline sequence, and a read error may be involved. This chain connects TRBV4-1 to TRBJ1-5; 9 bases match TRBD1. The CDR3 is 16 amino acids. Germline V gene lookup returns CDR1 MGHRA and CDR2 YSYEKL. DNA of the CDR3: TGCGCCTGCAGCCACCGCCTCCGGGACAGGGAGCAGCCCCAGCATTTT. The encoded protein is CACSHRLRDREQPQHF.

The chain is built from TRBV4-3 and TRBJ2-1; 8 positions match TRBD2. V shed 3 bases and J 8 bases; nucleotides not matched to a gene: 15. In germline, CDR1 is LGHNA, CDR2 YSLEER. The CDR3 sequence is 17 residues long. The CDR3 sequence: CASSQLANAGGGDEQFF. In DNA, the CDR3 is TGCGCCAGCAGCCAGTTGGCCAATGCGGGAGGTGGCGATGAGCAGTTCTTC.

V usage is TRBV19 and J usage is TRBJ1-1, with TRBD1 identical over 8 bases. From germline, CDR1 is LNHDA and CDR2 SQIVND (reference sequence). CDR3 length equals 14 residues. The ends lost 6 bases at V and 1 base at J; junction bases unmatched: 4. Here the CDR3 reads CASRNDRGNTEAFF. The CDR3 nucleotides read TGTGCCAGTAGAAACGACAGGGGGAACACTGAAGCTTTCTTT.

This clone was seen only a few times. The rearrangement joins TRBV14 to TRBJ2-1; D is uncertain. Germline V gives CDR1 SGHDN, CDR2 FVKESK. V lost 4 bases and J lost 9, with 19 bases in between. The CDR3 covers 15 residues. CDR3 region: CASSPEPGLLGEQFF. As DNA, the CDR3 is TGTGCCAGCAGCCCGGAGCCCGGTTTATTGGGTGAGCAGTTCTTC.

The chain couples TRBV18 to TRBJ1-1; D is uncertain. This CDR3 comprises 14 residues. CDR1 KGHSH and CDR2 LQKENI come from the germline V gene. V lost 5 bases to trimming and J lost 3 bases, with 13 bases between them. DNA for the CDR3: TGTGCCAGCTCATCCATTGACGGAGACACTGAAGCTTTCTTT. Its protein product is CASSSIDGDTEAFF.

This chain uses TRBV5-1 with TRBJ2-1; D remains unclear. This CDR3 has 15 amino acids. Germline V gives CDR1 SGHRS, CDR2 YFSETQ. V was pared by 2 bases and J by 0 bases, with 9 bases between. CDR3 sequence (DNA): TGCGCCAGCAGCTTAGCCTCCGTCTCCTACAATGAGCAGTTCTTC. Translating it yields CASSLASVSYNEQFF.

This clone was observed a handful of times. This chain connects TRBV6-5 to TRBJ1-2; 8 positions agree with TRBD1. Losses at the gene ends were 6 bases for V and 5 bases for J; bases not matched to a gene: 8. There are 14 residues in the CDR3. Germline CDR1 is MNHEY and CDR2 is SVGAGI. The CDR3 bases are TGTGCCAGCAGCTTACAGGGGGTAGATTATGGCTACACCTTC. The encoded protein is CASSLQGVDYGYTF.